The 22 T cell receptor beta chains given below trace back to one sample, sequenced in a study of shared clonotypes between healthy human individuals. TCRdb's copy holds only in-frame clones and misses some; the assay was immunoSEQ multiplex PCR. The sample lists 2 million to 2.5 million clones, more than 90% seen once, with roughly 0.13% in the top ten. The sample consisted of naive CD4+ T cells sorted from blood. Subset given: CD45RA+ positively selected. These receptors all stem from a man aged 18 to 30 in good health.

The chain uses TRBV5-8 and TRBJ2-5; no definite D call. Trimming removed 0 bases from V and 4 bases from J, with 10 bases in between. The length of the CDR3 is 14 residues. Germline CDR1 reads SGHTS; CDR2 reads YDEGEE. The CDR3: CASSLGLIRETQYF. For the CDR3, the DNA is TGTGCCAGCAGCTTGGGTTTAATTCGAGAGACCCAGTACTTC. Full variable domain (missing parts from reference TRBV5-8 and TRBJ2-5): EAGVTQSPTHLIKTRGQQATLRCSPISGHTSVYWYQQALGLGLQFLLWYDEGEERNRGNFPPRFSGRQFPNYSSELNVNALELEDSALYLCASSLGLIRETQYFGPGTRLLVL.

The chain is built from TRBV2 and TRBJ2-7; D perhaps matches TRBD1 (5 bases). Germline lookup yields CDR1 SNHLY and CDR2 FYNNEI. The length of the CDR3 is 14 residues. V dropped 6 bases and J dropped 3 bases, with 15 bases sitting between them. CDR3 sequence (DNA): TGTGCCAGCAGGACAGAAGGGCTCGGCTACGAGCAGTACTTC. As protein: CASRTEGLGYEQYF.

A word on this clone: Other DNA sequences in the same sample also yield this CDR3. V is TRBV5-1 and J is TRBJ1-5; D is unclear. CDR3 length: 15 amino acids. Germline V gives CDR1 SGHRS, CDR2 YFSETQ. The ends were cut back, 0 bases at V and 0 bases at J, with 7 bases in the middle. The CDR3 loop is CASSLGENSNQPQHF. CDR3 nucleotide sequence: TGCGCCAGCAGCTTGGGCGAGAATAGCAATCAGCCCCAGCATTTT.

This chain uses TRBV10-3 with TRBJ2-2; perhaps TRBD2 as D (6 bases). Germline V lookup: CDR1 ENHRY, CDR2 SYGVKD. V was pared by 0 bases and J by 1 base, with 18 bases between. This CDR3 contains 19 residues. CDR3 in DNA: TGTGCCATCAGTGAGTCGAAGACCGCCGGAGGGAAGAACACCGGGGAGCTGTTTTTT. It specifies CAISESKTAGGKNTGELFF.

The V call is TRBV12-5, the J call TRBJ1-2; possible D gene TRBD1, 5 bases. Germline V gene data show CDR1 as LGHNT and CDR2 as FRNRAP. V was pared by 6 bases and J by 2 bases, with 10 bases between. CDR3 length: 13 residues. CDR3 sequence: CASGYQGNYGYTF. CDR3 coding DNA: TGTGCTAGTGGATATCAGGGAAACTATGGCTACACCTTC.

The J gene is TRBJ2-1, the V gene TRBV13, with 9 positions matching TRBD1. Losses at the gene ends were 4 bases for V and 6 bases for J; bases not matched to a gene: 4. The CDR3 runs 14 residues. The V gene's germline CDR1 is PRHDT and CDR2 FYEKMQ (reference sequence). The CDR3 sequence: CASSYDRGINEQFF. For the CDR3, the DNA is TGTGCCAGCAGCTATGACAGGGGGATCAATGAGCAGTTCTTC. The variable domain in full, with the rest retrieved from reference TRBV13 and TRBJ2-1, is AAGVIQSPRHLIKEKRETATLKCYPIPRHDTVYWYQQGPGQDPQFLISFYEKMQSDKGSIPDRFSAQQFSDYHSELNMSSLELGDSALYFCASSYDRGINEQFFGPGTRLTVL.

This clone appeared once. This chain links TRBV5-6 with TRBJ2-3; the match to TRBD2 covers 9 bases. CDR3 length: 16 residues. The V gene's germline CDR1 is SGHDT and CDR2 YYEEEE. The V segment lost 0 bases and the J segment 3 bases; nucleotides outside the gene matches: 5. The CDR3 spells CASSLVIAGETDTQYF. Written as DNA, the CDR3 is TGTGCCAGCAGCTTGGTAATAGCGGGAGAGACAGATACGCAGTATTTT.

Remarks on this clone: The sample contains more than one DNA sequence encoding this CDR3. The chain has TRBV6-5 and TRBJ2-2; D is possibly TRBD1 (6 bases). The CDR3 totals 14 residues. Looked up from germline, CDR1 is MNHEY and CDR2 is SVGAGI. Trimming stripped 2 bases from V and 6 bases from J, with 10 bases between. The CDR3 region is CASSYQQGPGELFF. For the CDR3, the DNA is TGTGCCAGCAGTTACCAACAGGGACCCGGGGAGCTGTTTTTT.

The V and J genes are TRBV5-6 and TRBJ2-3; D possibly corresponds to TRBD1 (6 bases). This CDR3 is 13 amino acids long. The V end lost 6 bases, the J end lost 5 bases, and 13 bases lay between the germline ends. Germline CDR1 reads SGHDT; CDR2 reads YYEEEE. This chain's CDR3 is CASNARGRDTQYF. CDR3 DNA: TGTGCCAGCAACGCGAGGGGGAGAGATACGCAGTATTTT.

The rearrangement links TRBV5-4 to TRBJ2-7, with D possibly being TRBD2 (5 bases). Trimming pared 4 bases from V and 0 bases from J, leaving 14 bases between. Germline V lookup: CDR1 SGHNT, CDR2 YYREEE (reference sequence). This CDR3 is 15 amino acids long. The CDR3 reads CASSEASSRSYEQYF. DNA of the CDR3: TGTGCCAGCAGCGAGGCTTCTAGCCGCTCCTACGAGCAGTACTTC. Variable domain in full (rest from reference TRBV5-4 and TRBJ2-7): ETGVTQSPTHLIKTRGQQVTLRCSSQSGHNTVSWYQQALGQGPQFIFQYYREEENGRGNFPPRFSGLQFPNYSSELNVNALELDDSALYLCASSEASSRSYEQYFGPGTRLTVT.

This chain connects TRBV12-5 to TRBJ2-4; D uncertain. Germline CDR1 is LGHNT and CDR2 is FRNRAP. CDR3 length: 13 residues. With 8 bases removed from V and 3 bases from J, the gap between germline ends came to 11 bases. The CDR3 spells CASTGWDKNIQYF. Here the CDR3 DNA reads TGTGCTAGTACGGGTTGGGACAAAAACATTCAGTACTTC.

The chain uses TRBV10-1 and TRBJ2-5, with unresolved D. The V and J ends lost 0 bases and 3 bases respectively, with 8 bases between them. The CDR3 covers 14 residues. Germline-derived CDR1 and CDR2 are WNHNN and SYGVQD (reference sequence). CDR3 region: CASSESGRKETQYF. The CDR3 DNA follows: TGCGCCAGCAGTGAGTCCGGCAGGAAAGAGACCCAGTACTTC.

V and J are TRBV2 and TRBJ1-5; D gene uncertain. Trimming pared 0 bases from V and 1 base from J, leaving 7 bases between. The CDR3 sequence is 15 residues long. CDR1 SNHLY and CDR2 FYNNEI come from the germline V gene. For the CDR3, the DNA is TGTGCCAGCAGTGAAGCGTTCGGAAGCAATCAGCCCCAGCATTTT. Amino acids: CASSEAFGSNQPQHF.

A note on this clone: Other DNA sequences in the same sample also yield this CDR3. The rearrangement links TRBV28 to TRBJ2-7; TRBD2 aligns across 7 bases. Germline V gene lookup returns CDR1 MDHEN and CDR2 SYDVKM. J gave up 3 bases and V 1 base, and 3 bases lay outside the gene matches. This CDR3 has 14 residues. CDR3 in amino acids: CASSLFGGSYEQYF. The CDR3 DNA reads as TGTGCCAGCAGTTTATTCGGGGGGAGCTACGAGCAGTACTTC.

This chain uses TRBV7-9 with TRBJ2-1; unclear D gene. The length of the CDR3 is 16 residues. Trimming removed 5 bases at V and 7 bases at J, with 21 bases between. Germline V gives CDR1 SEHNR, CDR2 FQNEAQ (reference sequence). CDR3 bases: TGTGCCAGCAGCACCACCGGGCCCTCAAATAGGAATGAGCAGTTCTTC. Encoded protein: CASSTTGPSNRNEQFF.

Note on this clone: This CDR3 is missing its conserved last phenylalanine or tryptophan, likely due to a read error. The DNA is left out, because the CDR3 cannot be placed on it with certainty; the CDR3 is given as TCRdb lists it. This chain joins TRBV6-5 and TRBJ2-7; no DNA check was done on the table's D call, TRBD1. The CDR3 adds up to 11 amino acids, both ends counted. Germline-derived CDR1 and CDR2 are MNHEY and SVGAGI. The CDR3 loop reads CASSPGGAEYL.

This chain connects TRBV7-9 to TRBJ2-3; D is perhaps TRBD2 (5 bases). The CDR3 sequence is 13 residues long. CDR1 is SEHNR, CDR2 FQNEAQ, per germline (reference sequence). With 5 bases removed from V and 15 bases from J, the gap between germline ends came to 21 bases. Here the CDR3 DNA reads TGTGCCAGCAGCGCAGGAGAGAACTTTCGGGGATATTTT. Its protein product is CASSAGENFRGYF.

The chain carries TRBV5-1 and TRBJ2-2; 15 positions match TRBD2. V shed 5 bases, J shed 8 bases, and the junction held 7 bases outside the gene matches. From germline, CDR1 is SGHRS and CDR2 YFSETQ. This CDR3 comprises 16 residues. The CDR3 loop is CASRPGLAGGTGELFF. CDR3 bases: TGCGCCAGCAGACCCGGACTAGCGGGAGGGACTGGGGAGCTGTTTTTT.

This chain connects TRBV5-1 to TRBJ1-1; D gene unclear. The CDR3 extends over 15 amino acids. Trimming shortened V by 0 bases and J by 5 bases, and 14 bases separated the two germline ends. Germline-derived CDR1 and CDR2 are SGHRS and YFSETQ. CDR3 DNA sequence: TGCGCCAGCAGCTTGGTGCTCTGGGGTGATACTGAAGCTTTCTTT. Translating it yields CASSLVLWGDTEAFF.

This rearrangement joins TRBV2 to TRBJ1-1; perhaps TRBD1 as D (6 bases). The CDR3 runs to 17 residues. Germline V gene lookup returns CDR1 SNHLY and CDR2 FYNNEI. The germline V and J ends were trimmed by 7 bases and 0 bases, with 21 bases remaining between them. The CDR3 coding sequence is TGTGCCAGCATCGGACGGGTACGGACAGCCTTGAACACTGAAGCTTTCTTT. This encodes CASIGRVRTALNTEAFF. Based on the CDR3 plus reference TRBV2 and TRBJ1-1, the full variable domain is EPEVTQTPSHQVTQMGQEVILRCVPISNHLYFYWYRQILGQKVEFLVSFYNNEISEKSEIFDDQFSVERPDGSNFTLKIRSTKLEDSAMYFCASIGRVRTALNTEAFFGQGTRLTVV.

This clone was seen once. In nucleotides, the CDR3 is TGCGCCAGCAGCCAATCAAGGGGAGGCACAGATACGCAGTATTTT. Translated: CASSQSRGGTDTQYF. The rearrangement links TRBV4-1 to TRBJ2-3, with D perhaps assigned TRBD1 or TRBD2 (5 bases each). Trimming left V 2 bases short and J 1 base short, with 10 bases between. CDR1 and CDR2 (germline): MGHRA, YSYEKL. This CDR3 region has 15 residues.

The gene calls are TRBV2 and TRBJ1-3; D is possibly TRBD1 (6 bases). The CDR3 runs to 16 residues. Germline V gene data show CDR1 as SNHLY and CDR2 as FYNNEI. V shed 3 bases and J shed 0 bases, with 12 bases lying between them. In nucleotides, the CDR3 is TGTGCCAGCAGTGAGTTGCACAGGGTCTCTGGAAACACCATATATTTT. Amino acids: CASSELHRVSGNTIYF.